This entry describes one TCR beta chain. Its target antigen remains unknown. Base qualities were left out, and no much larger clone turns up one base away. The data belong to a study of blood T cell repertoires in COVID-19 (dated by TCRdb to 2020 to 2021). About the full investigation: Samples covering the acute and convalescent phases of COVID-19 were provided by collaborators in the United States, Italy and Spain. The prospective study material was composed of cDNA or gDNA derived from T cells, B-cell-depleted T cells, or PBMCs. Deeply sampled blood TCRbeta repertoires from subjects exposed to, actively infected with, or recovered from COVID-19 were included in the dataset. The repertoires were released in a freely available public database meant as a resource for research on the immune response to SARS-CoV-2. The samples were drawn from two sources: the first 160 participants of the ongoing ImmuneRACE study, and 1,000 to 1,500 subjects contributed by 6 global collaborators. The sample metadata nearly always contained a de-identified subject ID, COVID-19 status, age in years and sex. Where available, HLA class I and class II types were taken from metadata supplied by the sample provider and were not determined by assay-based typing. The paper as a whole reports these results and caveats: The quantity of clinical and demographic metadata differed by source and by participant and was supplied without curation.

The CDR3 sequence holds 18 residues, the cysteine and phenylalanine included. Only CDR3 DNA remains: 54 bases, in frame from the first base. CDR1 and CDR2, looked up from the germline V gene, are LGHNA and YSLEER. Germline trimming: 0 bases from V, 2 bases from J; junction bases outside gene matches: 13. In Seattle, one collaborating source enrolled patients while the infection was active and tracked those patients longitudinally over the course of disease. Each collaborating institution followed its own protocols to collect whole blood in K2EDTA tubes. For TCRbeta analysis, collaborator samples were shipped as frozen whole blood, as isolated PBMCs, or as DNA extracted from either sample type. TCRbeta CDR3 regions were amplified from genomic DNA using the immunoSEQ Assay, a bias-controlled multiplex PCR. As for the authors' bioinformatics: The number of nucleated cells in each sample was estimated from the amplification of reference gene primers within the assay. To quantify the absolute abundance of each unique TCRbeta CDR3 rearrangement, sequence reads were collapsed and filtered. For each sample, productive Simpson clonality was calculated by taking the square root of Simpson's diversity index across productive rearrangements. Imported from immuneACCESS, the table was reduced by TCRdb to in-frame sequences with V and J called. These copies leave out some clones; in studies compared against another copy, an unresolved V gene accounts for under half, and the cause of the remainder is not known. Clone size and the V and J calls come from that table; the DNA yielded D and trimming. Present in this sample are about 180,000 clones, roughly 85% of which were seen just once. Approximately 5.4% of the sample is held by the ten biggest clonotypes.

The receptor comes from a woman in her forties or fifties with COVID-19, enrolled during active disease. Rearrangement joined TRBV4-3 to TRBJ2-7; TRBD2 aligns with 7 central bases. Sample: peripheral blood. The nucleotide sequence reads TGCGCCAGCAGCCAAGATCGATCCCCGGGGGGAAATCCCTACGAGCAGTACTTC. Its amino acids are CASSQDRSPGGNPYEQYF.